The following is a T cell receptor (beta chain) sequence with its context. This specimen belongs to a study of cytomegalovirus exposure and HLA in healthy donors. TCRdb keeps only in-frame clones here, not all; method: immunoSEQ multiplex PCR. Among around 150,000 clones listed, roughly 83% were seen once. Unmatched junction bases numbered 5, after V lost 7 bases and J lost 3 bases. The CDR3 runs 14 residues. Germline CDR1 and CDR2: LNHDA and SQIVND (reference sequence). Sequencing input: PBMCs. This chain connects TRBV19 to TRBJ2-3; the match to TRBD2 covers 9 bases. The TCR sequence derives from a man aged 25-45 years in good health and CMV-seropositive. CDR3 in amino acids: CASKGTSRTDTQYF. The CDR3 nucleotides are TGTGCCAGTAAGGGGACTAGCCGGACAGATACGCAGTATTTT.